This T cell receptor beta chain was documented in a study of breast tumors, draining lymph nodes, adjacent tissues. General study points: The data were judged consistent with most tumor T cells coming from lymph node and expanding in tumor. Compared with lymph nodes, tumors were less diverse; compared with nontumor tissue, more. Compared with basal-like, luminal-like tumors shared significantly more repertoire with nontumor tissue.

Via MiXCR, TCRdb re-called the multiplex PCR reads, giving one row per CDR3 protein. The sample shows fewer than 140,000 distinct CDR3 sequences, approximately 28% of them seen only once. The germline V and J ends were trimmed by 3 bases and 4 bases, with 7 bases remaining between them. The CDR3 covers 14 residues. Per the germline V gene, CDR1 is LNHNV and CDR2 is YYDKDF (reference sequence). Axillary draining lymph nodes of breast cancer patients supplied the node samples. There are many counts of this clonotype. Its matching antigen is unknown. The TCR originated in a female donor with breast cancer. Some clones in this sample may be carry-over from other donors' samples. The sequenced sample was axillary lymph node tissue. The rearrangement uses TRBV15 and TRBJ2-6, with D unclear. The CDR3 sequence: CATSSPAGANVLTF. The CDR3 region has the DNA TGTGCCACCAGCAGCCCCGCAGGGGCCAACGTCCTGACTTTC. Combining the CDR3 with reference TRBV15 and TRBJ2-6 gives the whole variable domain DAMVIQNPRYQVTQFGKPVTLSCSQTLNHNVMYWYQQKSSQAPKLLFHYYDKDFNNEADTPDNFQSRRPNTSFCFLDIRSPGLGDTAMYLCATSSPAGANVLTFGAGSRLTVL.